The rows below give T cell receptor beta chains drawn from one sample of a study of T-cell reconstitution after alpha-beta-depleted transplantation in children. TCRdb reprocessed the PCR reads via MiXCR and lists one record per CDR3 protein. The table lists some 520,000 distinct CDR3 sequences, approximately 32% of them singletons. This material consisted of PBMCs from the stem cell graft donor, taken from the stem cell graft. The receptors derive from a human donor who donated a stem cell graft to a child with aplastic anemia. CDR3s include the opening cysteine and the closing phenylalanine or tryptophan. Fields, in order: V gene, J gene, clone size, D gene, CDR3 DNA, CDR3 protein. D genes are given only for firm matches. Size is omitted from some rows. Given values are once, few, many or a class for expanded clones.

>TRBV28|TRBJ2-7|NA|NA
TGTGCCACGAGCTCCTACGAGCAGTACTTC
CATSSYEQYF
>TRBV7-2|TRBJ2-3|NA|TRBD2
TGTGCCAGCAGCTTAGATAGCGGGAGGGCCAAAGATACGCAGTATTTT
CASSLDSGRAKDTQYF
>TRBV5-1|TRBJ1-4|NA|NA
TGCGCCAGCAGCTTTGAGGGTCGGAATGAAAAACTGTTTTTT
CASSFEGRNEKLFF
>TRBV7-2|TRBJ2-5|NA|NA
TGTGCCAGCAGCGTCCGACAGGGAGGAGAGACCCAGTACTTC
CASSVRQGGETQYF
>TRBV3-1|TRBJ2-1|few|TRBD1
TGTGCCAGCAGCTTGAATCAAGACAGGGGACTCTACAATGAGCAGTTCTTC
CASSLNQDRGLYNEQFF
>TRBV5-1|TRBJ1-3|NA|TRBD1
TGCGCCAGCAGCGAGGGACAGGGTACTGGAAACACCATATATTTT
CASSEGQGTGNTIYF
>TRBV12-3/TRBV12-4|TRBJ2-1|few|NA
TGTGCCAGCAGTTTTTCCAGGGTCACCTACAATGAGCAGTTCTTC
CASSFSRVTYNEQFF
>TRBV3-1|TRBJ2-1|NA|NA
TGTGCCAGCAGCCAAGCAATTTGGGGTTCGACCTACAATGAGCAGTTCTTC
CASSQAIWGSTYNEQFF
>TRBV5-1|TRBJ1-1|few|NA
TGCGCCAGCAAAAGACAGGATGATCTGAACACTGAAGCTTTCTTT
CASKRQDDLNTEAFF
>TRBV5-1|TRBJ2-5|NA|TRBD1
TGCGCCAGCAGCGCTTTAAAGGGGGCGGGAGAGACCCAGTACTTC
CASSALKGAGETQYF
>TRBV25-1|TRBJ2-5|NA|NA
TGTGCCAGCAGTGTAGGGGCAGGGGTGGGAGAGACCCAGTACTTC
CASSVGAGVGETQYF
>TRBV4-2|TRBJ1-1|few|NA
TGTGCCAGCAGCCAAGATCCACCTGGGTCCGGCACTGAAGCTTTCTTT
CASSQDPPGSGTEAFF
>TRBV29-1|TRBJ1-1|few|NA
NA
CSVGFRGRNTEAFF
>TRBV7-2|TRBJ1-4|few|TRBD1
TGTGCCAGCAGCTTCCAGGGGGGTACTAATGAAAAACTGTTTTTT
CASSFQGGTNEKLFF
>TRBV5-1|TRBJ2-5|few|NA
TGCGCCAGCAGCTTGGAGCCGGACCAAGAGACCCAGTACTTC
CASSLEPDQETQYF
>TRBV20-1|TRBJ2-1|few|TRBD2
TGCAGTGCCCCGGCACCAGCTAGCGGGAGGGACAATGAGCAGTTCTTC
CSAPAPASGRDNEQFF
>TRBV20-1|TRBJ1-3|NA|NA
TGCAGTGCTAGAGATGGGACGAGCTCTGGAAACACCATATATTTT
CSARDGTSSGNTIYF
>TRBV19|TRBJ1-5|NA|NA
TGTGCCAGTCCCTCCCGGGATAGCAATCAGCCCCAGCATTTT
CASPSRDSNQPQHF
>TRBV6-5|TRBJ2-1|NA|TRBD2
TGTGCCAGCAGTCACTATGGACTAGCGGACAGCTACAATGAGCAGTTCTTC
CASSHYGLADSYNEQFF
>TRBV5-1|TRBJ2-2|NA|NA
TGCGCCAGCAGCGGGAGAGATGGCAGGTGGAACACCGGGGAGCTGTTTTTT
CASSGRDGRWNTGELFF
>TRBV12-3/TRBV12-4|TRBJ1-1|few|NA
TGTGCCAGCAGTTTAGCGCGGGGGGACGCTCCTGAAGCTTTCTTT
CASSLARGDAPEAFF
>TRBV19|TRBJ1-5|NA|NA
TGTGCCAGTAGTACCCGACGGTACGCTAGCAATCAGCCCCAGCATTTT
CASSTRRYASNQPQHF
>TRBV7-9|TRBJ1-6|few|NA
TGTGCCAGCAGCGACGGTTGGGGTTCACCCCTCCACTTT
CASSDGWGSPLHF
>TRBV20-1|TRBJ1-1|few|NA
TGCAGTGCTAGGACAGCAAACACTGAAGCTTTCTTT
CSARTANTEAFF
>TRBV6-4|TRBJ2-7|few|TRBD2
TGTGCCAGCAGTGTACTAGCGGGAGCGGCCCACGAGCAGTACTTC
CASSVLAGAAHEQYF
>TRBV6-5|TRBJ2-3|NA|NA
TGTGCCAGCAGTTACTCGCAAAGAACCTTCCATTTCACAGATACGCAGTATTTT
CASSYSQRTFHFTDTQYF
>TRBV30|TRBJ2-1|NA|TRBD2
TGTGCCTGGTCGTCTAGCGGGAGCCCCAATGAGCAGTTCTTC
CAWSSSGSPNEQFF
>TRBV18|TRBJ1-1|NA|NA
TGTGCCAGCTCATCCGGGGCGAACACTGAAGCTTTCTTT
CASSSGANTEAFF
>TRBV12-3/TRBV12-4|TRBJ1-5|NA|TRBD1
TGTGCCAGCAGTTTTGGGACAGGGACCCAGCCCCAGCATTTT
CASSFGTGTQPQHF
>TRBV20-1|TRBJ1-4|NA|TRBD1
TGCAGTGCTAGTGACCGGGACAGGGGAGAAAAACTGTTTTTT
CSASDRDRGEKLFF
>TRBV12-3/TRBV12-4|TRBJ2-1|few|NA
TGTGCCCTGGGTTCCGGGGCCAATGAGCAGTTCTTC
CALGSGANEQFF
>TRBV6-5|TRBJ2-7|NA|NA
TGTGCCAGCAGTTACACAGGGTACTTCGCGTACGAGCAGTACTTC
CASSYTGYFAYEQYF
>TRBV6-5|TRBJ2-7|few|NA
TGTGCCAGCAGTTGGGGGACAAAACCCCACGAGCAGTACTTC
CASSWGTKPHEQYF
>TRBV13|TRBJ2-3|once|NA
TGTGCCAGCACGGAGACAGATACGCAGTATTTT
CASTETDTQYF
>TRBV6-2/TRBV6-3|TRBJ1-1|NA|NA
TGTGCCAGCAGCCGCTCCCTCGTAGGGGTCGATAAGATGAACACTGAAGCTTTCTTT
CASSRSLVGVDKMNTEAFF
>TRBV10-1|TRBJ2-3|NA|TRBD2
TGCGCCAGCAGTCAGGGGACTAGCGACACAGATACGCAGTATTTT
CASSQGTSDTDTQYF
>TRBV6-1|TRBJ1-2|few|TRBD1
TGTGCCAGCGGATGGACAGGGGGAGGCTATGGCTACACCTTC
CASGWTGGGYGYTF
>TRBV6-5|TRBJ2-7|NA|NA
TGTGCCAGCAGTTACGATGGTTTTGGAGAGCAGTACTTC
CASSYDGFGEQYF
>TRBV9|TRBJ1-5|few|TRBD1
TGTGCCAGCAGCGCGACAGGGATGAATCAGCCCCAGCATTTT
CASSATGMNQPQHF